This TCR beta chain was profiled in a study of blood T cell repertoires in COVID-19. The repertoire was sequenced with immunoSEQ multiplex PCR; TCRdb's copy has only in-frame clones and lacks some. The sample yields around 320,000 clones, 75% to 85% seen once. The TCR comes from a human donor in a cohort sampled during active COVID-19. Sequenced sample: peripheral blood.

This CDR3 reads CSADPGQSGNEQFF. The CDR3 DNA sequence: TGCAGCGCTGATCCGGGACAGTCGGGCAATGAGCAGTTCTTC. The chain links TRBV29-1 to TRBJ2-1; 7 bases line up with TRBD1. V trimming: 7 bases; J trimming: 6 bases; junction bases outside the gene matches: 12. The CDR3 is 14 amino acids. CDR1 and CDR2 from the germline V gene are SQVTM and ANQGSEA.